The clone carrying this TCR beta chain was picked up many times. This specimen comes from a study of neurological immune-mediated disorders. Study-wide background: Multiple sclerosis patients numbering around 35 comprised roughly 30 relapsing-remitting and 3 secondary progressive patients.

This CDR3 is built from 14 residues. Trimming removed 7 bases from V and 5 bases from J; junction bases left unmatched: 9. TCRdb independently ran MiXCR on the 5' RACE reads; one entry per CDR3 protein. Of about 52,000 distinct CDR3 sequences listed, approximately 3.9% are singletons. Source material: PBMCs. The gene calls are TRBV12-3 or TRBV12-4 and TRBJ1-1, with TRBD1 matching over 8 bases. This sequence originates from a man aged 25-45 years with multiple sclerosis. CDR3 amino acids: CASTLTGGGTEAFF. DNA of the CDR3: TGTGCCAGCACCCTTACAGGGGGAGGAACTGAAGCTTTCTTT.